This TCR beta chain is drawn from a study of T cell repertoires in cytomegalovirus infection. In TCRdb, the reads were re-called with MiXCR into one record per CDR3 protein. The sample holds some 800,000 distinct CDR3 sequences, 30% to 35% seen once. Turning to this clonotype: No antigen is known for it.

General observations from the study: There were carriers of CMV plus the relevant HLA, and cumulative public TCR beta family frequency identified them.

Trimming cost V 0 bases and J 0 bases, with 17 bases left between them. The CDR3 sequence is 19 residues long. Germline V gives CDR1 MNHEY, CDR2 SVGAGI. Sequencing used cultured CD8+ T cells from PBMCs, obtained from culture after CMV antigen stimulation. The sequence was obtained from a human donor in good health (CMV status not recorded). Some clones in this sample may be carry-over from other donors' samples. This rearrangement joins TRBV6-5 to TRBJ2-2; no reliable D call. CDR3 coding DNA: TGTGCCAGCAGTTACTCCATTACAACCTCAGGAACGAACACCGGGGAGCTGTTTTTT. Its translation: CASSYSITTSGTNTGELFF.